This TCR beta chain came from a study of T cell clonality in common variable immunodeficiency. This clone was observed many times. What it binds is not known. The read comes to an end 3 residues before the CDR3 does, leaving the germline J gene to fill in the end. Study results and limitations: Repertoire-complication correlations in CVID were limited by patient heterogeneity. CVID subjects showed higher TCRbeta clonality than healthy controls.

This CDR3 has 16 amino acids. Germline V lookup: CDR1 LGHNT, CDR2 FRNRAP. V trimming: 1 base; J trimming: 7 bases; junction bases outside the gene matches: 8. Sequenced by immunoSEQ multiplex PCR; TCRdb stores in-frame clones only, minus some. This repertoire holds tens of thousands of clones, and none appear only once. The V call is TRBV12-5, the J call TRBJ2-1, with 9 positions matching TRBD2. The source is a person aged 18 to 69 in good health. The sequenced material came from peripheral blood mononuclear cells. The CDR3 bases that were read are TGTGCTAGTGGTTTGGGAGGACTAGCGCCTTTGAATGAG. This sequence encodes CASGLGGLAPLNE. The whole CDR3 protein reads CASGLGGLAPLNEQFF.